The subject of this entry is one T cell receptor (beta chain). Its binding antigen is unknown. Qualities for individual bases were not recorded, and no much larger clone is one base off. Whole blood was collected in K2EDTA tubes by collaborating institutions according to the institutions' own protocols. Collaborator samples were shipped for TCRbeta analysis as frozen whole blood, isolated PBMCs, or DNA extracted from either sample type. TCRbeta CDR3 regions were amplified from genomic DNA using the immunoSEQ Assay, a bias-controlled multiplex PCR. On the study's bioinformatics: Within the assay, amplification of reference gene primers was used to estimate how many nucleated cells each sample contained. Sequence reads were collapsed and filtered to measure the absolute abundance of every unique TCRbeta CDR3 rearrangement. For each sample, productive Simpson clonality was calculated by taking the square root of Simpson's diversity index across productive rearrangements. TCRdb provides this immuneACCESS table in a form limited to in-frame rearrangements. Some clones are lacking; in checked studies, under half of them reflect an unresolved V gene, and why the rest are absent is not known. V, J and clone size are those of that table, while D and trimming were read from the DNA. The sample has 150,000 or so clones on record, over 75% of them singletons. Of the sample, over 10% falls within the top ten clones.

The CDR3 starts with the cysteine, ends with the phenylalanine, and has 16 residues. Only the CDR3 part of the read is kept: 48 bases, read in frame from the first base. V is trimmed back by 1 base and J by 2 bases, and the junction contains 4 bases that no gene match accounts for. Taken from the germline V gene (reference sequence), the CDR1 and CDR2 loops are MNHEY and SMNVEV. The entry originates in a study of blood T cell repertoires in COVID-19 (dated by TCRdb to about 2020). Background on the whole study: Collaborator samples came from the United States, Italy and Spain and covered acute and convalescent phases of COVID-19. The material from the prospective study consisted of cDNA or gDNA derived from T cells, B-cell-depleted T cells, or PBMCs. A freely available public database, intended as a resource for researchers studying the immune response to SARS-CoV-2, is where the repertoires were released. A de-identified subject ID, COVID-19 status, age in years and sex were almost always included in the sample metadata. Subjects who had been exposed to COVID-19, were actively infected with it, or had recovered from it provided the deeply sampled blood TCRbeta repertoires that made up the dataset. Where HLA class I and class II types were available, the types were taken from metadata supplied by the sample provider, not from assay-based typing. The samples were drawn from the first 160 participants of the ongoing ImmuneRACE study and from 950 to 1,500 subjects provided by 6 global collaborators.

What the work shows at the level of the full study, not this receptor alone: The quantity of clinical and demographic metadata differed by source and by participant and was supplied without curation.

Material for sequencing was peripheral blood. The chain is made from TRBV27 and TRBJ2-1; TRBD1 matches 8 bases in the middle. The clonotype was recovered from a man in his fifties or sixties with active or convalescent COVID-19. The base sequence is TGTGCCAGCAGTTTATTTCAGGGACAGGCCTACAATGAGCAGTTCTTC. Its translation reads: CASSLFQGQAYNEQFF.